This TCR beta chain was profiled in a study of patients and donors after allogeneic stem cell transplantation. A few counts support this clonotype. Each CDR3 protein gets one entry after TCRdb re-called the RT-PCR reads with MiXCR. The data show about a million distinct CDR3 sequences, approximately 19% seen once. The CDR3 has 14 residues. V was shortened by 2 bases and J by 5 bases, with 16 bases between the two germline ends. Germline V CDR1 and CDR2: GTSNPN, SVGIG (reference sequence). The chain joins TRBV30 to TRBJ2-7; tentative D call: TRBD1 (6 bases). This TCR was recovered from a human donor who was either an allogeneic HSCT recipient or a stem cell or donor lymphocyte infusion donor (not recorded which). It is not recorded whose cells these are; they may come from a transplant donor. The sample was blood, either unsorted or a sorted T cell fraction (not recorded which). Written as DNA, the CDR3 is TGTGCCTGGAGTATACAGGGTTCGGTCCACGAGCAGTACTTC. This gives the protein CAWSIQGSVHEQYF.